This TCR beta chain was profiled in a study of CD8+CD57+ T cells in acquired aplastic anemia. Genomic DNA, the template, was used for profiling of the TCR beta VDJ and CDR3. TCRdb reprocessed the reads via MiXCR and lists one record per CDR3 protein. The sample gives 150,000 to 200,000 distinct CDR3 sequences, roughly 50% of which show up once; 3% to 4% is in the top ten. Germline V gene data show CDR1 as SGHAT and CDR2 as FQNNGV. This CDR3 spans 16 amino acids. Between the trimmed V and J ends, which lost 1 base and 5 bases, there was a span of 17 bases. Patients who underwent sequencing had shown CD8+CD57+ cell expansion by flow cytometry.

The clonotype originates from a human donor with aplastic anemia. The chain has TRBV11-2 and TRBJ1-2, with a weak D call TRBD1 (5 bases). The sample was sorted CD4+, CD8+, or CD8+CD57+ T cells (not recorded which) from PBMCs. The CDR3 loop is CASSLGGLTGAYGYTF. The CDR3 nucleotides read TGTGCCAGCAGCTTAGGAGGCCTCACCGGGGCGTATGGCTACACCTTC.